Reported below is one T cell receptor (beta chain). This record belongs to a study of cytomegalovirus exposure and HLA in healthy donors. The study ran its PCR with 60 Vbeta and 13 Jbeta primers. Some clones are missing from TCRdb's copy, which holds only in-frame ones; the method was immunoSEQ multiplex PCR. The data show about 88,000 clones, just under 70% seen once. The material sequenced was PBMCs. The sequence derives from a man aged 50-60 years in good health and CMV-seronegative.

The CDR3 loop reads CASTGRGSSPLHF. The CDR3 bases are TGTGCCAGCACCGGACGGGGTAGCTCACCCCTCCACTTT. V and J are TRBV5-4 and TRBJ1-6; no clear D. Trimming removed 6 bases at V and 10 bases at J, with 14 bases between. Germline-derived CDR1 and CDR2 are SGHNT and YYREEE (reference sequence). The CDR3 is 13 amino acids.